Shown below are 20 T cell receptor beta chains from a single sample sequenced in a study of T-cell memory formation after mild COVID-19. One entry per CDR3 protein results from TCRdb running MiXCR on the 5' RACE reads. The sample includes under 350,000 distinct CDR3 sequences, under 20% of them seen just once. The sequencing sample was made of PBMCs or a T cell subset sorted from them (not recorded which). The receptor set was obtained from a man aged 18 to 29 who had mild COVID-19 (a few samples of this study predate the infection). Cell type and time point are not known.

The chain employs TRBV29-1 and TRBJ2-2; D is possibly TRBD1 (6 bases). CDR3 length equals 12 residues. The germline V gene encodes CDR1 SQVTM and CDR2 ANQGSEA. Trimming cost V 5 bases and J 6 bases, with 10 bases left between them. CDR3 in amino acids: CSVHRDPGELFF. The DNA of the CDR3 is TGCAGCGTTCACAGGGACCCCGGGGAGCTGTTTTTT.

The chain has TRBV7-2 and TRBJ1-4; D not certain. CDR1 and CDR2 from the germline V gene are SGHTA and FQGNSA. V lost 5 bases and J lost 8, with 24 bases in between. This CDR3 contains 17 residues. CDR3 sequence: CASSRQSLAGEVEKLFF. The CDR3 DNA sequence: TGTGCCAGCAGCCGGCAAAGCTTGGCCGGGGAGGTGGAAAAACTGTTTTTT.

V gene TRBV14 combines with J gene TRBJ1-2; D may be TRBD1 (5 bases). Germline values: CDR1 SGHDN, CDR2 FVKESK. The V end was cut by 4 bases, the J end by 1 base, with 10 bases between. CDR3 size: 14 residues. This CDR3 reads CASSPWGLNYGYTF. Written as DNA, the CDR3 is TGTGCCAGCAGCCCCTGGGGCCTTAACTATGGCTACACCTTC.

This clonotype came up a few times. The chain uses TRBV6-2 or TRBV6-3 and TRBJ2-3, with 9 nucleotides matching TRBD2. Per germline, CDR1 MNHEY and CDR2 SVGEGT. The CDR3 covers 16 residues. After removal of 5 bases from V and 0 bases from J, the junction contained 6 bases not matched to a gene. The CDR3 region is CASSRPLAGSTDTQYF. The CDR3 DNA reads TGTGCCAGCAGTCGTCCTCTAGCGGGAAGCACAGATACGCAGTATTTT.

For the CDR3, the DNA is TGTGCCAGCAGCCCCGGGACAGGACTTAACTATGGCTACACCTTC. This gives the protein CASSPGTGLNYGYTF. The chain joins TRBV7-2 to TRBJ1-2; the match to TRBD1 covers 8 bases. This CDR3 region has 15 residues. V lost 5 bases to trimming and J lost 1 base; unmatched junction nucleotides: 6. Germline CDR1 SGHTA, CDR2 FQGNSA.

A few counts support this clonotype. V and J are TRBV5-1 and TRBJ2-5, with 12 bases identical to TRBD1. Germline CDR1 and CDR2: SGHRS and YFSETQ. The CDR3 length is 17 residues. Trimming took 4 bases from V and 5 from J; bases not matched to a gene: 12. The CDR3 reads CASSAGTGGARMETQYF. The CDR3, as DNA: TGCGCCAGCAGCGCGGGGACAGGGGGCGCGAGGATGGAGACCCAGTACTTC.

This clonotype was counted a few times. The J gene is TRBJ2-1, the V gene TRBV7-2; 14 nucleotides agree with TRBD2. Germline CDR1 and CDR2: SGHTA and FQGNSA. J was trimmed by 1 base and V by 1 base; bases with no gene match: 3. This CDR3 has 18 residues. CDR3 protein: CASSLGGLAGGSYNEQFF. The CDR3 DNA follows: TGTGCCAGCAGCTTAGGTGGACTAGCGGGGGGTTCCTACAATGAGCAGTTCTTC. The variable domain in full, completed from reference TRBV7-2 and TRBJ2-1, reads GAGVSQSPSNKVTEKGKDVELRCDPISGHTALYWYRQSLGQGLEFLIYFQGNSAPDKSGLPSDRFSAERTGGSVSTLTIQRTQQEDSAVYLCASSLGGLAGGSYNEQFFGPGTRLTVL.

This chain connects TRBV9 to TRBJ1-3, with 8 bases matching TRBD1. Germline V gene data show CDR1 as SGDLS and CDR2 as YYNGEE. The CDR3 is made up of 16 amino acids. Unmatched junction bases numbered 4, after V lost 0 bases and J lost 2 bases. In DNA form, the CDR3 reads TGTGCCAGCAGCGTAGACACAGGGGGTACTGGAAACACCATATATTTT. This encodes CASSVDTGGTGNTIYF.

The V and J genes are TRBV12-3 or TRBV12-4 and TRBJ1-2; a possible D gene is TRBD1 (5 bases). The CDR3 is made up of 13 amino acids. Between the trimmed V and J ends, which lost 6 bases and 0 bases, there was a span of 8 bases. The CDR3: CASSQGPNYGYTF. For the CDR3, the DNA is TGTGCCAGCAGCCAGGGACCTAACTATGGCTACACCTTC.

This clonotype was seen at least ten times. This chain links TRBV12-3 or TRBV12-4 with TRBJ2-2; 11 bases are a match to TRBD2. Unmatched junction bases numbered 6, after V lost 3 bases and J lost 6 bases. CDR3 size: 16 residues. The CDR3 DNA reads as TGTGCCAGCAGTTTGCTAGCGGGGGGAAATGCCGGGGAGCTGTTTTTT. The encoded protein is CASSLLAGGNAGELFF.

This clonotype was picked up many times. The chain combines TRBV18 with TRBJ2-2; D gene uncertain. Germline CDR1 KGHSH, CDR2 LQKENI. This CDR3 contains 14 residues. V lost 3 bases to trimming and J lost 5 bases, with 10 bases between them. The CDR3 loop is CASSPTISTGELFF. The CDR3 DNA is TGTGCCAGCTCACCGACAATCTCTACCGGGGAGCTGTTTTTT.

The V call is TRBV6-5, the J call TRBJ2-5, with unresolved D. The CDR3 covers 18 residues. Germline CDR1 is MNHEY and CDR2 is SVGAGI. Trimming took off 2 bases at V and 0 bases at J, with 19 bases between the two ends. Here the CDR3 DNA reads TGTGCCAGCAGTTACGGGTTCGGGCTAGGATCGTACCAAGAGACCCAGTACTTC. It encodes CASSYGFGLGSYQETQYF.

The CDR3 DNA follows: TGCGCCAGCAGCCCGGGACACGGGTCCGAGCAGTTCTTC. This gives the protein CASSPGHGSEQFF. The rearrangement uses TRBV5-1 and TRBJ2-1; D is perhaps TRBD1 (6 bases). V was cut by 4 bases and J by 10 bases, with 15 bases left in between. Per germline, CDR1 SGHRS and CDR2 YFSETQ. The CDR3 covers 13 residues.

The rearrangement joins TRBV7-2 to TRBJ2-4, with D perhaps TRBD2 (6 bases). Per germline, CDR1 SGHTA and CDR2 FQGNSA. V was trimmed by 4 bases and J by 0 bases, leaving 7 bases between them. The CDR3 covers 14 residues. The DNA for the CDR3 is TGTGCCAGCAGCTCGGGACTAGCCAAAAACATTCAGTACTTC. Translating gives CASSSGLAKNIQYF.

The chain has TRBV18 and TRBJ1-5, with D possibly matching TRBD1 (6 bases). CDR3 length: 13 residues. Germline V gene sequence: CDR1 KGHSH, CDR2 LQKENI. The V end lost 9 bases, the J end lost 4 bases, and 13 bases lay between the germline ends. The CDR3 DNA reads TGTGCCAGTCATGGACAGCTTAATCAGCCCCAGCATTTT. Amino acids: CASHGQLNQPQHF.

This clonotype was counted many times. The chain employs TRBV5-1 and TRBJ2-2, with TRBD2 identical over 7 bases. Germline trimming cut 6 bases from V and 4 bases from J; bases unmatched to any gene: 9. Germline lookup yields CDR1 SGHRS and CDR2 YFSETQ. This CDR3 is 15 amino acids long. The CDR3 DNA sequence: TGCGCCAGCAACGTCGGGGGGACTGGCACCGGGGAGCTGTTTTTT. Protein sequence: CASNVGGTGTGELFF.

This sequence joins TRBV4-3 and TRBJ2-7; 8 bases are a match to TRBD1. The CDR3 sequence is 19 residues long. The V gene's germline CDR1 is LGHNA and CDR2 YSLEER. With V trimmed by 0 bases and J by 2 bases, 15 bases remained unmatched. CDR3 coding DNA: TGCGCCAGCAGCCAAGAAGCAACAGGGGGAGTCCAGGGGACCTACGAGCAGTACTTC. This translates into CASSQEATGGVQGTYEQYF.

This clonotype was recorded only once. The chain employs TRBV7-9 and TRBJ2-3; D call uncertain. CDR3 length: 13 residues. Trimming removed 1 base from V and 5 bases from J, with 7 bases in between. CDR1 and CDR2 (germline): SEHNR, FQNEAQ (reference sequence). The CDR3 sequence: CASSLVRRDTQYF. The CDR3 DNA sequence: TGTGCCAGCAGCTTAGTTAGGCGAGATACGCAGTATTTT.

The chain joins TRBV28 to TRBJ2-1, with 8 bases lining up with TRBD1. CDR1 MDHEN and CDR2 SYDVKM come from the germline V gene. The length of the CDR3 is 17 residues. Trimming took 6 bases from V and 1 from J; bases not matched to a gene: 11. The CDR3 region has the DNA TGTGCCAGCAGGGCAGGGGGCGAGGGGCCGTCCTACAATGAGCAGTTCTTC. This translates into CASRAGGEGPSYNEQFF.

The V and J genes are TRBV7-2 and TRBJ1-2; D not certain. V shed 6 bases and J shed 6 bases, with 14 bases lying between them. The CDR3 sequence is 13 residues long. Germline assignment: CDR1 SGHTA and CDR2 FQGNSA. CDR3 DNA sequence: TGTGCCAGCAGTTTTCGACAATTAGATGGCTACACCTTC. Amino acid sequence: CASSFRQLDGYTF.